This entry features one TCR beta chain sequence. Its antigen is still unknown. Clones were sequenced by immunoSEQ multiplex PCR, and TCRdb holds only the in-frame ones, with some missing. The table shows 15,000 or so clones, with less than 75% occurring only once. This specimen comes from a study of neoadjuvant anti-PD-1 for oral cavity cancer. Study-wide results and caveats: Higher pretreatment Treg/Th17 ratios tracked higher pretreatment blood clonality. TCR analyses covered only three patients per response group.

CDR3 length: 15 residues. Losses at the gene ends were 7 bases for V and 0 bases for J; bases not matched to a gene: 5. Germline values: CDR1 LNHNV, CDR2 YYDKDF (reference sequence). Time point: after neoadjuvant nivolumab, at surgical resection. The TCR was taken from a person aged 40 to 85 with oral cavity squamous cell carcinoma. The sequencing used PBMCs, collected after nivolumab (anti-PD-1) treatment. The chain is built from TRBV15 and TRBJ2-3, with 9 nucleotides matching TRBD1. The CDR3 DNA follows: TGTGCCACCACCGAGACAGGGGGGAGCACAGATACGCAGTATTTT. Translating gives CATTETGGSTDTQYF.